This T cell receptor (beta chain) appears in the sequencing data of a study of a mutant IDH1 vaccine in newly diagnosed glioma. Time point specified: baseline, week 1 (first vaccination visit). Treatment described: pre-vaccination baseline after standard-of-care therapy. Per germline, CDR1 LNHDA and CDR2 SQIVND (reference sequence). This CDR3 is built from 14 residues. V lost 3 bases, J lost 1 base, and 8 bases lay in between. Data came from immunoSEQ multiplex PCR; TCRdb stores just in-frame clones and leaves some out. The sample lists about 92,000 clones, about 80% seen once, with roughly 7% in the top ten.

This chain links TRBV19 with TRBJ2-3; a weak D match, TRBD1 (5 bases). The sample here was PBMCs, taken from a glioma patient treated with radiotherapy, temozolomide or both. The source of this sequence is a man in his forties with glioma. CDR3 protein: CASSIRTRTDTQYF. CDR3 in DNA: TGTGCCAGTAGTATTAGGACACGCACAGATACGCAGTATTTT.